The 10 T cell receptor beta chains given below trace back to one sample, sequenced in a study of blood T cell repertoires in COVID-19. The method was immunoSEQ multiplex PCR; TCRdb's version includes in-frame clones alone and lacks a portion of them. The data show about 150,000 clones, with 80% to 90% seen just once and around 9.8% held by the top ten. Sequenced sample: peripheral blood. These receptors originate from a woman aged 45-65 years with acute or convalescent COVID-19.

The chain combines TRBV19 with TRBJ2-1; 9 bases are a match to TRBD2. V lost 7 bases, J lost 8 bases, and 18 bases stayed unmatched. CDR3 length: 17 residues. CDR1 and CDR2 (germline): LNHDA, SQIVND (reference sequence). This chain's CDR3 is CASIVRKGGRVFHEQFF. For the CDR3, the DNA is TGTGCCAGTATTGTTAGGAAGGGCGGGAGGGTTTTCCATGAGCAGTTCTTC.

The gene calls are TRBV5-1 and TRBJ2-3; TRBD1 agrees at 8 bases. V was pared by 4 bases and J by 2 bases, with 3 bases of the junction left unmatched. The CDR3 has 14 amino acids. Germline CDR1 SGHRS, CDR2 YFSETQ. CDR3 protein: CASSPTGDTDTQYF. The CDR3 DNA reads as TGCGCCAGCAGCCCGACAGGGGACACAGATACGCAGTATTTT. Complete variable domain (other parts from reference TRBV5-1 and TRBJ2-3): KAGVTQTPRYLIKTRGQQVTLSCSPISGHRSVSWYQQTPGQGLQFLFEYFSETQRNKGNFPGRFSGRQFSNSRSEMNVSTLELGDSALYLCASSPTGDTDTQYFGPGTRLTVL.

The chain uses TRBV4-2 and TRBJ2-3; D gene uncertain. V shed 4 bases and J shed 1 base, with 6 bases lying between them. The CDR3 loop spans 13 amino acids. Germline V gene data show CDR1 as LGHNA and CDR2 as YNFKEQ. Written as DNA, the CDR3 is TGTGCCAGCAGCCCCCGGGGCACAGATACGCAGTATTTT. It specifies CASSPRGTDTQYF.

The chain is built from TRBV5-1 and TRBJ2-1; 7 nucleotides match TRBD2. CDR1 SGHRS and CDR2 YFSETQ come from the germline V gene. The CDR3 has 15 residues. With 4 bases clipped from V and 5 bases from J, the junction kept 9 bases outside the gene matches. This chain's CDR3 is CASSRMSGDHNEQFF. The CDR3 nucleotides read TGCGCCAGCAGCCGCATGAGCGGGGACCACAATGAGCAGTTCTTC.

The chain couples TRBV29-1 to TRBJ2-3; possible D gene TRBD2, 5 bases. Trimming stripped 2 bases from V and 1 base from J, with 7 bases between. This CDR3 is 13 amino acids long. Per the germline V gene, CDR1 is SQVTM and CDR2 is ANQGSEA. For the CDR3, the DNA is TGCAGCGTTGAAAATAGCGGCACAGATACGCAGTATTTT. Protein sequence: CSVENSGTDTQYF.

The CDR3 bases are TGTGCCAGCAGCTCCCGAGAGGGGGCGTACCAAGAGACCCAGTACTTC. Translated, it gives CASSSREGAYQETQYF. The chain has TRBV5-4 and TRBJ2-5; 7 nucleotides align to TRBD1. Germline V lookup: CDR1 SGHNT, CDR2 YYREEE (reference sequence). The V segment lost 3 bases and the J segment 0 bases; nucleotides outside the gene matches: 8. The CDR3 totals 16 residues. The full variable domain, rest sourced from reference TRBV5-4 and TRBJ2-5, is ETGVTQSPTHLIKTRGQQVTLRCSSQSGHNTVSWYQQALGQGPQFIFQYYREEENGRGNFPPRFSGLQFPNYSSELNVNALELDDSALYLCASSSREGAYQETQYFGPGTRLLVL.

This chain's CDR3 is CASSSRFYYGYTF. CDR3 DNA: TGTGCCAGTAGTAGTAGATTCTACTATGGCTACACCTTC. The chain combines TRBV19 with TRBJ1-2, with D unresolved. Trimming removed 4 bases at V and 3 bases at J, with 9 bases between. Germline V lookup: CDR1 LNHDA, CDR2 SQIVND (reference sequence). This CDR3 is 13 amino acids long.

The chain uses TRBV27 and TRBJ2-3, with TRBD2 matching over 8 bases. The germline gives CDR1 MNHEY, CDR2 SMNVEV (reference sequence). The junction had 7 bases not matched to a gene; V was cut back by 10 bases and J by 1 base. CDR3 size: 14 residues. The CDR3 region is CATGWREGTDTQYF. The CDR3 region has the DNA TGTGCCACCGGTTGGCGGGAGGGCACAGATACGCAGTATTTT.

With regard to this clone: Germline is not matched at one junction end, which may reflect a read error. The chain uses TRBV19 and TRBJ2-1, with 7 bases that match TRBD2. Germline V lookup: CDR1 LNHDA, CDR2 SQIVND (reference sequence). The CDR3 length is 10 residues. DNA for the CDR3: TGTGCCAGTAGGGGGGGGAACTACATCTTC. As protein: CASRGGNYIF.

The CDR3 DNA is TGCGCCAGCAGCCAAGGTCCGCAGGGGGCGGCAGATACGCAGTATTTT. It translates to CASSQGPQGAADTQYF. The chain recombines TRBV4-1 with TRBJ2-3, with TRBD1 matching over 8 bases. The CDR3 extends over 16 amino acids. The ends lost 1 base at V and 4 bases at J; junction bases unmatched: 7. Germline CDR1 MGHRA, CDR2 YSYEKL.